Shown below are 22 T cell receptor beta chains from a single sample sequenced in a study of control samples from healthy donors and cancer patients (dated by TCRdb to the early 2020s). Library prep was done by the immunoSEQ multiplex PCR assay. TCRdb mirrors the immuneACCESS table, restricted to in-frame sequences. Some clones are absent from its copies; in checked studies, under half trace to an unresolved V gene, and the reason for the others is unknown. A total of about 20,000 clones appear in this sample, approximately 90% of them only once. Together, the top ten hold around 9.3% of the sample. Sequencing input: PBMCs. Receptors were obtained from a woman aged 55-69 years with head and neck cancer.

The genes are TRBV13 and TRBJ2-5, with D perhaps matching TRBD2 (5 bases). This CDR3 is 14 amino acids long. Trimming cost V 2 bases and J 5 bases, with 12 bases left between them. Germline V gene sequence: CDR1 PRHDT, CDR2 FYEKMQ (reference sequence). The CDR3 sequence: CASSLWSGVETQYF. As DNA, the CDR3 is TGTGCCAGCAGCTTATGGTCCGGGGTCGAGACCCAGTACTTC.

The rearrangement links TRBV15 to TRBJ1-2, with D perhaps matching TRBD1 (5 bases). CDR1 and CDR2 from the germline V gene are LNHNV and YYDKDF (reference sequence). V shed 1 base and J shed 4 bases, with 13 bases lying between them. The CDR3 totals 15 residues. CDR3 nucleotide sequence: TGTGCCACCAGCAGAGTCCCCCGGGGGACCTATGGCTACACCTTC. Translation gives CATSRVPRGTYGYTF.

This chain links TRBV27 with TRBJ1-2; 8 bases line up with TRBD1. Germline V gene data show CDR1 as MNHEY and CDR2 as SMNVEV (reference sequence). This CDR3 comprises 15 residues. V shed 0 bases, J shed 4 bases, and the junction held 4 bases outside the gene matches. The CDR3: CASSLSRQGTYGYTF. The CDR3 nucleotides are TGTGCCAGCAGTTTATCCCGACAGGGGACCTATGGCTACACCTTC.

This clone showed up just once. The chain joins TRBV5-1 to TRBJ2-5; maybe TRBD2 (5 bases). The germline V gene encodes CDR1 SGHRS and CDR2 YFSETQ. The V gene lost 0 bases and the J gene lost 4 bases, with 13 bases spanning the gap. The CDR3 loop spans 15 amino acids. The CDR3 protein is CASSLEGGYGETQYF. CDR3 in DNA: TGCGCCAGCAGCTTGGAAGGCGGGTATGGAGAGACCCAGTACTTC.

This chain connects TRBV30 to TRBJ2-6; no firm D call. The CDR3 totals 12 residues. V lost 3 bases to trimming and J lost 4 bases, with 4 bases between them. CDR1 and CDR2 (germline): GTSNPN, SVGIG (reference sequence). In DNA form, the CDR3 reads TGTGCCTGGAGCCTCGGGGCCAACGTCCTGACTTTC. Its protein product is CAWSLGANVLTF.

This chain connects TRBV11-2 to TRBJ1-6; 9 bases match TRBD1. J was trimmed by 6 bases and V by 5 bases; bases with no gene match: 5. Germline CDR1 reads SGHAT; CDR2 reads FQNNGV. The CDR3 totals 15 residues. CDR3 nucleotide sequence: TGTGCCAGCAGCGGCCGGGACAGGGTTAATTCACCCCTCCACTTT. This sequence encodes CASSGRDRVNSPLHF.

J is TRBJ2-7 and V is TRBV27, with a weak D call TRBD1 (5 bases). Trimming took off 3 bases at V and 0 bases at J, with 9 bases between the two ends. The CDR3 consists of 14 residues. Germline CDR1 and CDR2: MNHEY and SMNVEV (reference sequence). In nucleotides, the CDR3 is TGTGCCAGCAGTTTGAACAGGAACTCCTACGAGCAGTACTTC. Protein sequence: CASSLNRNSYEQYF.

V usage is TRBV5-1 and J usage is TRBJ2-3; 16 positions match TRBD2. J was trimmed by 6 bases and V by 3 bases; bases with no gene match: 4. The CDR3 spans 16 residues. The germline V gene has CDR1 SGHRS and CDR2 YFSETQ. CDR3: CASSSGTSGRADTQYF. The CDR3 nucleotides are TGCGCCAGCAGCTCCGGGACTAGCGGGAGGGCCGATACGCAGTATTTT.

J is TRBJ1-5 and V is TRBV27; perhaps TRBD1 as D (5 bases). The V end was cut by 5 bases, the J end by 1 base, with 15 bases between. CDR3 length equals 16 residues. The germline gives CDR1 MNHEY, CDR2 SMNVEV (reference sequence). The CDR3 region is CASSDRGRGSNQPQHF. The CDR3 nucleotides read TGTGCCAGCAGTGACCGCGGACGGGGGAGCAATCAGCCCCAGCATTTT.

The CDR3 spells CASSQGRYRGRFQPQHF. CDR3 bases: TGTGCCAGCAGCCAAGGCAGATACAGGGGCCGTTTTCAGCCCCAGCATTTT. The chain has TRBV3-1 (or the pseudogene TRBV3-2) and TRBJ1-5, with 7 bases fitting TRBD1. V was pared by 1 base and J by 6 bases, with 12 bases of the junction left unmatched. The CDR3 is 17 residues long. Germline V lookup: CDR1 LGHDT, CDR2 YNNKEL (reference sequence).

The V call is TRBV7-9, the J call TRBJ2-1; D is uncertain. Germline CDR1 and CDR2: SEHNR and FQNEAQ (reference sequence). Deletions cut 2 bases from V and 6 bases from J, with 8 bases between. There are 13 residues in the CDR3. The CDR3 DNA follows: TGTGCCAGCAGCTTAAAGGAGACCAATGAGCAGTTCTTC. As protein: CASSLKETNEQFF.

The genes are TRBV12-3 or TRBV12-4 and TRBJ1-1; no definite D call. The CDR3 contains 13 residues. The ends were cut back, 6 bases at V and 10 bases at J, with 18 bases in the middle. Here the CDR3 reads CASRPRSSGGAFF. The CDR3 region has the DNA TGTGCCAGCAGGCCCCGCTCATCGGGTGGAGCTTTCTTT.

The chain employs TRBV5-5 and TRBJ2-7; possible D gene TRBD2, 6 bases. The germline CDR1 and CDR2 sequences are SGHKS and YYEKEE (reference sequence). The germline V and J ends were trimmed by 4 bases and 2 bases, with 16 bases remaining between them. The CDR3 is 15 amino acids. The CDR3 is CASSRGTGDPYEQYF. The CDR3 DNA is TGTGCCAGCAGCCGGGGGACGGGTGATCCCTACGAGCAGTACTTC.

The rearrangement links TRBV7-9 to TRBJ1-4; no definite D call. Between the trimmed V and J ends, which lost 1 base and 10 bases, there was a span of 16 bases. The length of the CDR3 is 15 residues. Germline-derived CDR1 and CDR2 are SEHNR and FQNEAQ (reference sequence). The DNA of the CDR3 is TGTGCCAGCAGCTTAGTAGTTGGTGGGCGCGGAAAACTGTTTTTT. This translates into CASSLVVGGRGKLFF.

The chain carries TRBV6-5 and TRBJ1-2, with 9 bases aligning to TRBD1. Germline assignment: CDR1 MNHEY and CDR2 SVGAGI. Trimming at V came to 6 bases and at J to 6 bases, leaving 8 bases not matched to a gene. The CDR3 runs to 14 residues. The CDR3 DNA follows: TGTGCCAGCAGACAGGGGGCGGATCACGATGGCTACACCTTC. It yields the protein CASRQGADHDGYTF.

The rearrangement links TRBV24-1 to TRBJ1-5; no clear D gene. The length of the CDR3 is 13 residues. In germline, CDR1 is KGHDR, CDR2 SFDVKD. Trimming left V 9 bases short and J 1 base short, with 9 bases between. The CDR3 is CATGSGSNQPQHF. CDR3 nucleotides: TGTGCCACCGGCTCCGGGAGCAATCAGCCCCAGCATTTT.

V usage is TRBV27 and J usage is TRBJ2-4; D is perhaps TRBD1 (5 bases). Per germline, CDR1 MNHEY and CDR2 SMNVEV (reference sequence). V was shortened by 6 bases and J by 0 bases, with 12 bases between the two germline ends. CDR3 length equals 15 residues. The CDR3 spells CASSQPDKAKNIQYF. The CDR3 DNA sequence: TGTGCCAGCAGCCAACCGGACAAAGCCAAAAACATTCAGTACTTC.

The CDR3 sequence is CASSLLAGGYNEQFF. CDR3 bases: TGTGCCAGCAGTCTACTAGCGGGAGGTTACAATGAGCAGTTCTTC. The chain couples TRBV6-2 or TRBV6-3 to TRBJ2-1, with 12 bases matching TRBD2. The germline CDR1 and CDR2 sequences are MNHEY and SVGEGT. V shed 5 bases and J 4 bases; nucleotides not matched to a gene: 3. The CDR3 sequence is 15 residues long.

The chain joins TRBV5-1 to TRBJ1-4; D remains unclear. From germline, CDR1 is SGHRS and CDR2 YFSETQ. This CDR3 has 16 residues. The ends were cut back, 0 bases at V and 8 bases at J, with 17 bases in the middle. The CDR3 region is CASSLGLASHREKLFF. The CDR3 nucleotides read TGCGCCAGCAGCTTGGGATTGGCCTCCCATAGGGAAAAACTGTTTTTT.

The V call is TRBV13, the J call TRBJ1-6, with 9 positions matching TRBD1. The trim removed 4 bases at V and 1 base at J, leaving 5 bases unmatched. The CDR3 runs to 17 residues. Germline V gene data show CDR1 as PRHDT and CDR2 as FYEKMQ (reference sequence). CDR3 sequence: CASSWGQGGSYNSPLHF. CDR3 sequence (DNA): TGTGCCAGCAGCTGGGGACAGGGTGGATCCTATAATTCACCCCTCCACTTT.

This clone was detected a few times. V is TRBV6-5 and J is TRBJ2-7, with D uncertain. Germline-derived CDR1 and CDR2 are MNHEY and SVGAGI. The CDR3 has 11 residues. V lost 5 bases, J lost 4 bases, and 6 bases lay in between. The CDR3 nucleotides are TGTGCCAGCAGTAGTGCGTACGAGCAGTACTTC. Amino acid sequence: CASSSAYEQYF.

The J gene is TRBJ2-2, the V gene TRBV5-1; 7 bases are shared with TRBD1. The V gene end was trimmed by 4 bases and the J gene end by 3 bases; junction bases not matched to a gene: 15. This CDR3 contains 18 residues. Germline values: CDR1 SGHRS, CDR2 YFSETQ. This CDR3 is CASSVRKGAGWDTGELFF. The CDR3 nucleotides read TGCGCCAGCAGCGTGAGAAAGGGGGCAGGTTGGGACACCGGGGAGCTGTTTTTT.